These 29 T cell receptor beta chains came from one sample sequenced in a study of T cells after yellow fever vaccination. TCRdb redid the calling of the 5' RACE reads with MiXCR, one entry per CDR3 protein. The sample gives some 170,000 distinct CDR3 sequences, approximately 9.7% of which show up once; about a third is in the top ten. The source material was CD8+ T cells sorted from PBMCs, sampled 45 days after the yellow fever booster vaccination. These receptors were collected from a man younger than 35 who received the YFV17D yellow fever vaccine.

This clonotype was counted many times. The rearrangement links TRBV4-1 to TRBJ2-7; 8 bases fit TRBD1. The junction had 5 bases not matched to a gene; V was cut back by 1 base and J by 3 bases. The CDR3 is 15 amino acids. Looked up from germline, CDR1 is MGHRA and CDR2 is YSYEKL. The CDR3 region has the DNA TGCGCCAGCAGCCAAGCGGACAGGGTAATCTACGAGCAGTACTTC. This translates into CASSQADRVIYEQYF.

The V and J genes are TRBV20-1 and TRBJ1-5; possibly TRBD1 for D (5 bases). V was pared by 8 bases and J by 0 bases, with 11 bases between. Germline CDR1 is DFQATT and CDR2 is SNEGSKA (reference sequence). The CDR3 covers 13 residues. CDR3: CSSGDPSNQPQHF. The CDR3 nucleotides read TGCAGTTCGGGGGACCCTAGCAATCAGCCCCAGCATTTT.

This clonotype was observed a handful of times. The chain is built from TRBV7-9 and TRBJ2-7, with TRBD1 identical over 9 bases. Germline assignment: CDR1 SEHNR and CDR2 FQNEAQ (reference sequence). With 3 bases clipped from V and 5 bases from J, the junction kept 8 bases outside the gene matches. The CDR3 is 15 residues long. The CDR3 reads CASSFPGQGTHEQYF. CDR3 coding DNA: TGTGCCAGCAGCTTTCCGGGACAGGGTACCCACGAGCAGTACTTC.

This clonotype was seen repeatedly, ten times or more. The chain joins TRBV4-1 to TRBJ1-1; 9 positions match TRBD1. Trimming cost V 4 bases and J 4 bases; bases outside gene matches: 4. The CDR3 loop spans 14 amino acids. Germline V gene data show CDR1 as MGHRA and CDR2 as YSYEKL. In nucleotides, the CDR3 is TGCGCCAGCAGCCGAGGACAGGGGACCACTGAAGCTTTCTTT. Residues: CASSRGQGTTEAFF.

There are a few counts of this clonotype. The chain has TRBV24-1 and TRBJ2-2; 10 positions match TRBD1. CDR3 size: 16 residues. Germline assignment: CDR1 KGHDR and CDR2 SFDVKD. V shed 4 bases and J 3 bases; nucleotides not matched to a gene: 4. The CDR3 DNA sequence: TGTGCCACCAGTGACCCGGACAGGGGGTACACCGGGGAGCTGTTTTTT. It translates to CATSDPDRGYTGELFF.

Ten or more counts support this clonotype. The chain recombines TRBV3-1 with TRBJ2-7; 8 bases are a match to TRBD1. The CDR3 has 15 residues. Per germline, CDR1 LGHDT and CDR2 YNNKEL (reference sequence). J gave up 3 bases and V 1 base, and 5 bases lay outside the gene matches. CDR3 protein: CASSQGTTGVYEQYV. The DNA of the CDR3 is TGTGCCAGCAGCCAAGGGACGACAGGGGTCTACGAGCAGTACGTC.

The sample holds a few counts of this clonotype. The chain employs TRBV7-8 and TRBJ2-5; 9 positions match TRBD1. V was pared by 7 bases and J by 1 base, with 16 bases of the junction left unmatched. Germline values: CDR1 SGHVS, CDR2 FQNEAQ. CDR3 size: 18 residues. The CDR3 protein is CASTARQGKGQGQETQYF. The CDR3 region has the DNA TGTGCCAGCACCGCCCGGCAGGGCAAGGGACAGGGCCAAGAGACCCAGTACTTC. The full variable domain, in which reference TRBV7-8 and TRBJ2-5 provide the parts outside the CDR3, is GAGVSQSPRYKVAKRGQDVALRCDPISGHVSLFWYQQALGQGPEFLTYFQNEAQLDKSGLPSDRFFAERPEGSVSTLKIQRTQQEDSAVYLCASTARQGKGQGQETQYFGPGTRLLVL.

The chain has TRBV19 and TRBJ2-2; 8 nucleotides agree with TRBD2. V dropped 4 bases and J dropped 1; count of bases not matched to a gene: 5. CDR1 LNHDA and CDR2 SQIVND come from the germline V gene (reference sequence). The CDR3 length is 16 residues. The CDR3, as DNA: TGTGCCAGTAGTAGTTGGAGCGGGGGGAACACCGGGGAGCTGTTTTTT. This sequence encodes CASSSWSGGNTGELFF.

The chain has TRBV7-9 and TRBJ1-2; perhaps TRBD1 as D (5 bases). V shed 1 base and J shed 4 bases, with 16 bases lying between them. This CDR3 spans 16 amino acids. Germline V lookup: CDR1 SEHNR, CDR2 FQNEAQ (reference sequence). The CDR3, as DNA: TGTGCCAGCAGCTTAGTCGCAGAGACAGTCCCCTATGGCTACACCTTC. The encoded protein is CASSLVAETVPYGYTF.

The J gene is TRBJ2-5, the V gene TRBV4-3; D tentatively reads TRBD1 or TRBD2 (5 bases each). Trimming stripped 5 bases from V and 5 bases from J, with 12 bases between. Germline-derived CDR1 and CDR2 are LGHNA and YSLEER. CDR3 length: 13 residues. The CDR3 nucleotides read TGCGCCAGCAGCAGGCGGGCAGGGGAGACCCAGTACTTC. Encoded protein: CASSRRAGETQYF.

This clonotype was observed at least ten times. The chain uses TRBV19 and TRBJ1-1, with D possibly being TRBD1 (5 bases). Germline CDR1 and CDR2: LNHDA and SQIVND (reference sequence). The CDR3 is 12 amino acids. V was trimmed by 5 bases and J by 6 bases, leaving 10 bases between them. DNA for the CDR3: TGTGCCAGTAGTTTAGGGGTGGCTGAAGCTTTCTTT. Encoded protein: CASSLGVAEAFF. The full variable domain, in which reference TRBV19 and TRBJ1-1 provide the parts outside the CDR3, is DGGITQSPKYLFRKEGQNVTLSCEQNLNHDAMYWYRQDPGQGLRLIYYSQIVNDFQKGDIAEGYSVSREKKESFPLTVTSAQKNPTAFYLCASSLGVAEAFFGQGTRLTVV.

V usage is TRBV3-1 and J usage is TRBJ1-1; D perhaps matches TRBD1 (5 bases). The germline V and J ends were trimmed by 0 bases and 1 base, with 9 bases remaining between them. Germline V lookup: CDR1 LGHDT, CDR2 YNNKEL (reference sequence). This CDR3 spans 15 amino acids. The CDR3 loop reads CASSQDLGGNTEAFF. The CDR3 DNA reads as TGTGCCAGCAGCCAAGACTTGGGGGGGAACACTGAAGCTTTCTTT.

The chain uses TRBV6-6 and TRBJ2-2; D uncertain. Trimming pared 6 bases from V and 1 base from J, leaving 21 bases between. This CDR3 comprises 18 residues. From germline, CDR1 is MNHNY and CDR2 SVGAGI (reference sequence). CDR3 protein: CASSPWSGPTKNTGELFF. In DNA, the CDR3 is TGTGCCAGCAGCCCATGGTCCGGGCCAACGAAGAACACCGGGGAGCTGTTTTTT.

The rearrangement links TRBV11-2 to TRBJ2-3; the D is unclear. Germline V CDR1 and CDR2: SGHAT, FQNNGV. Between the trimmed V and J ends, which lost 5 bases and 12 bases, there was a span of 12 bases. This CDR3 has 11 residues. The CDR3: CASSQGPLQYF. The CDR3 coding sequence is TGTGCCAGCAGCCAAGGACCCCTACAGTATTTT. The full variable domain, rest sourced from reference TRBV11-2 and TRBJ2-3, is EAGVAQSPRYKIIEKRQSVAFWCNPISGHATLYWYQQILGQGPKLLIQFQNNGVVDDSQLPKDRFSAERLKGVDSTLKIQPAKLEDSAVYLCASSQGPLQYFGPGTRLTVL.

This clonotype was observed a handful of times. This may stem from a read error, because a much larger clone lies one nucleotide away. This chain uses TRBV5-4 with TRBJ2-5; possible D gene TRBD2, 6 bases. The V gene's germline CDR1 is SGHNT and CDR2 YYREEE (reference sequence). V was shortened by 2 bases and J by 2 bases, with 10 bases between the two germline ends. This CDR3 is 14 amino acids long. The CDR3 is CASSLGGEQETQYF. CDR3 coding DNA: TGTGCCAGCAGCTTAGGCGGGGAACAAGAGACCCAGTACTTC. Complete variable domain (other parts from reference TRBV5-4 and TRBJ2-5): ETGVTQSPTHLIKTRGQQVTLRCSSQSGHNTVSWYQQALGQGPQFIFQYYREEENGRGNFPPRFSGLQFPNYSSELNVNALELDDSALYLCASSLGGEQETQYFGPGTRLLVL.

The table lists this clonotype with a few counts. The chain recombines TRBV7-2 with TRBJ2-7; D remains unclear. Trimming left V 1 base short and J 5 bases short, with 9 bases between. Germline V gene lookup returns CDR1 SGHTA and CDR2 FQGNSA. This CDR3 contains 13 residues. This CDR3 is CASSLGVRDEQYV. The CDR3 DNA follows: TGTGCCAGCAGCTTAGGAGTTAGGGACGAGCAGTACGTC.

The V call is TRBV9, the J call TRBJ2-1; D gene ambiguous. V lost 3 bases and J 0 bases, leaving 10 bases between the germline ends. CDR3 size: 15 residues. Germline V gene sequence: CDR1 SGDLS, CDR2 YYNGEE. CDR3 residues: CASSADLSSYNEQFF. CDR3 bases: TGTGCCAGCAGCGCAGACCTGAGCTCCTACAATGAGCAGTTCTTC.

In this sample, this clonotype turned up many times. The CDR3: CASSQNGELFF. In DNA, the CDR3 is TGTGCCAGCAGCCAGAACGGGGAGCTGTTTTTT. The chain employs TRBV4-2 and TRBJ2-2, with no clear D. V lost 3 bases to trimming and J lost 7 bases, with 3 bases between them. This CDR3 region has 11 residues. Germline CDR1 LGHNA, CDR2 YNFKEQ.

This clonotype was observed at least ten times. The rearrangement links TRBV12-3 or TRBV12-4 to TRBJ2-3; TRBD1 aligns across 10 bases. CDR3 length equals 15 residues. Trimming at V came to 4 bases and at J to 4 bases, leaving 5 bases not matched to a gene. CDR3 in DNA: TGTGCCAGCAGTTCCCCCGGGACAGGGGCAGATACGCAGTATTTT. Encoded protein: CASSSPGTGADTQYF.

This clonotype was seen more than once but under ten times. The chain combines TRBV3-1 with TRBJ1-2, with no clear D. The CDR3 extends over 15 amino acids. CDR1 and CDR2 from the germline V gene are LGHDT and YNNKEL (reference sequence). The V gene lost 2 bases and the J gene lost 5 bases, with 15 bases spanning the gap. The CDR3 DNA follows: TGTGCCAGCAGCCAAAAGGAACTGGGCTTTTATGGCTACACCTTC. Translating gives CASSQKELGFYGYTF.

This chain links TRBV29-1 with TRBJ2-7; unclear D gene. Germline lookup yields CDR1 SQVTM and CDR2 ANQGSEA. The CDR3 runs 13 residues. Trimming took 4 bases from V and 4 from J, leaving 14 bases between them. For the CDR3, the DNA is TGCAGCGTTGCCTTTTTAGTTCCTTACGAGCAGTACTTC. It specifies CSVAFLVPYEQYF.

This clonotype was picked up a small number of times. The chain is built from TRBV7-9 and TRBJ2-1; D is unresolved. V gave up 4 bases and J gave up 0 bases, with 13 bases separating them. The CDR3 contains 16 residues. Germline loops: CDR1 SEHNR, CDR2 FQNEAQ (reference sequence). CDR3 DNA: TGTGCCAGCAGCTCCCGAACTAAAAGCTCCTACAATGAGCAGTTCTTC. Translated: CASSSRTKSSYNEQFF.

This sequence joins TRBV7-9 and TRBJ2-7, with TRBD2 as a possible D gene (5 bases). Trimming removed 7 bases from V and 7 bases from J, with 17 bases in between. Per the germline V gene, CDR1 is SEHNR and CDR2 is FQNEAQ (reference sequence). The CDR3 totals 13 residues. CDR3 nucleotide sequence: TGTGCCAGCACCGGAGGTACTCCGGGGGAGCAGTACTTC. Its protein product is CASTGGTPGEQYF.

This clonotype has just a few counts. The chain combines TRBV6-6 with TRBJ1-2; possible D gene TRBD1, 5 bases. CDR3 length: 13 amino acids. Germline-derived CDR1 and CDR2 are MNHNY and SVGAGI (reference sequence). V lost 8 bases, J lost 4 bases, and 14 bases lay in between. CDR3 nucleotides: TGTGCCAGCGGCAACCCAGGGTTCTATGGCTACACCTTC. Its protein product is CASGNPGFYGYTF.

This clonotype has just a few counts. V gene TRBV18 combines with J gene TRBJ2-5; 8 nucleotides align to TRBD2. V trimming: 3 bases; J trimming: 1 base; junction bases outside the gene matches: 4. Germline V gene data show CDR1 as KGHSH and CDR2 as LQKENI. The CDR3 extends over 15 amino acids. For the CDR3, the DNA is TGTGCCAGCTCACCGAAGAGCGGGGGCCAAGAGACCCAGTACTTC. Its translation is CASSPKSGGQETQYF.

The gene calls are TRBV6-5 and TRBJ2-3; TRBD2 matches at 13 bases. V was clipped by 6 bases and J by 3 bases; unmatched bases: 6. From germline, CDR1 is MNHEY and CDR2 SVGAGI. The length of the CDR3 is 16 residues. CDR3 DNA: TGTGCCAGCAGCCGGGGGACTAGCGGGGCAACAGATACGCAGTATTTT. Translation gives CASSRGTSGATDTQYF.

The chain links TRBV7-9 to TRBJ2-3; no reliable D call. Germline V gives CDR1 SEHNR, CDR2 FQNEAQ (reference sequence). The V and J ends lost 2 bases and 0 bases respectively, with 6 bases between them. The CDR3 totals 14 residues. DNA of the CDR3: TGTGCCAGCAGCTTATCCGAAAGCACAGATACGCAGTATTTT. Translating it yields CASSLSESTDTQYF.

This clonotype showed up many times. The V and J genes are TRBV6-2 or TRBV6-3 and TRBJ2-1, with unresolved D. This CDR3 region has 11 residues. Germline CDR1 is MNHEY and CDR2 is SVGEGT. Trimming left V 2 bases short and J 7 bases short, with 3 bases between. CDR3 protein: CASSYGNEQFF. CDR3 sequence (DNA): TGTGCCAGCAGTTACGGGAATGAGCAGTTCTTC.

The chain uses TRBV4-3 and TRBJ2-3; D not resolved. The CDR3 totals 16 residues. Germline V lookup: CDR1 LGHNA, CDR2 YSLEER. V lost 0 bases to trimming and J lost 0 bases, with 10 bases between them. The DNA for the CDR3 is TGCGCCAGCAGCCAAGATAGTGTGGGAAGCACAGATACGCAGTATTTT. It codes for CASSQDSVGSTDTQYF.